This is a list of T cell receptor beta chains from one sample in a study of PD-1 blockade in classical Hodgkin lymphoma. TCRdb's table, derived via immunoSEQ multiplex PCR, lists solely in-frame clones and lacks some. The table shows approximately 89,000 clones, with approximately 88% occurring only once. Sequences were derived from peripheral blood mononuclear cells (PBMCs), sampled at baseline. These receptors originate from a human donor with classical Hodgkin lymphoma. Each CDR3 is given with its conserved first and last residue. D genes are given only for firm matches. A clone size is listed for some rows: how often the clone was seen (once, few, many), or a class if it is expanded.

TRBV6-1	NA	TRBD1	TRBJ1-1	TGTGCCAGCAGGAGGACAGGGGGGGAGGCTTTCTTT	CASRRTGGEAFF
TRBV29-1	NA	NA	TRBJ1-1	TGCAGCGTTTTCCGAGGGGAAGGGACTGAAGCTTTCTTT	CSVFRGEGTEAFF
TRBV28	NA	NA	TRBJ2-1	TGTGCCAGCAGTTTACGACTAGTGTACAATGAGCAGTTCTTC	CASSLRLVYNEQFF
TRBV19	NA	NA	TRBJ1-2	TGTGCCAGTAGTATAGCGGACAGTCTTGGTGGCCACACCTTC	CASSIADSLGGHTF
TRBV6-5	once	TRBD2	TRBJ2-5	TGTGCCAGCAGTTACTTTGATAGCGGGGGCCGGGAGACCCAGTACTTC	CASSYFDSGGRETQYF
TRBV5-1	once	NA	TRBJ2-7	TGCGCCAGCAGCTTGGAAAGAGGGGGGAGTTACGAGCAGTACTTC	CASSLERGGSYEQYF
TRBV18	NA	NA	TRBJ2-2	TGTGCCAGCTCACCACCGGTCGGTGCGATTGGGGAGCTGTTTTTT	CASSPPVGAIGELFF
TRBV9	NA	TRBD1	TRBJ2-7	TGTGCCAGCAGCGTAGGGGACAGGGGGGACGAGCAGTACTTC	CASSVGDRGDEQYF
TRBV6-7	NA	NA	TRBJ2-4	TGTGCCAGCACCGGAATCCGGTGGTTCAAAAACATTCAGTACTTC	CASTGIRWFKNIQYF
TRBV9	NA	NA	TRBJ2-1	TGTGCCAGCAGCGTAGGGCGGGTGGCGAATGAGCAGTTCTTC	CASSVGRVANEQFF
TRBV5-1	NA	TRBD2	TRBJ2-1	TGCGCCAGCAGCTTTGGACTAGCGGGGAACAATGAGCAGTTCTTC	CASSFGLAGNNEQFF
TRBV30	few	NA	TRBJ2-5	TGTGCCTGGAGTGTATTAGGGTCGGCGGGGACCCAGTACTTC	CAWSVLGSAGTQYF
TRBV19	NA	NA	TRBJ1-1	TGTGCCAGTAGTTGGGGGGGGACTGAAGCTTTCTTT	CASSWGGTEAFF
TRBV2	NA	NA	TRBJ2-7	TGTGCCAGCATGGAGGGACATTCCTACGAGCAGTACTTC	CASMEGHSYEQYF
TRBV19	NA	TRBD2	TRBJ2-7	TGTGCCAGTAGTATCGGGCGCCAAGTGAGCGGGAGTTCCCACGAGCAGTACTTC	CASSIGRQVSGSSHEQYF
TRBV6-5	NA	NA	TRBJ1-6	TGTGCCAGCAGTTACGAGAGGACTGGTAATTCACCCCTCCACTTT	CASSYERTGNSPLHF
TRBV10-3	NA	NA	TRBJ1-1	TGTGCCATCAGTCCCCAGGGTACTGAAGCTTTCTTT	CAISPQGTEAFF
TRBV9	NA	TRBD2	TRBJ2-1	TGTGCCAGCAGCGTAGTAGCGGGAGACTTCGGTGAGCAGTTCTTC	CASSVVAGDFGEQFF
TRBV4-3	NA	NA	TRBJ2-3	TGCGCCAGCAGCGTCGGGTATGCGGATACGCAGTATTTT	CASSVGYADTQYF
TRBV27	NA	TRBD2	TRBJ2-7	TGTGCCAGCAGCGGGGGGATATACGAGCAGTACTTC	CASSGGIYEQYF
TRBV30	NA	NA	TRBJ1-1	TGTGCCTGGAGGACTCCGGGACAAATGAACACTGAAGCTTTCTTT	CAWRTPGQMNTEAFF
TRBV7-9	NA	NA	TRBJ2-7	TGTGCCAGCAGCTTAGTTAGGGGGGGACAGGTCGAGCAGTACTTC	CASSLVRGGQVEQYF
TRBV5-6	NA	TRBD1	TRBJ2-1	TGTGCCAGCAGCTTCCAGGGGGCCGCCTCCTACAATGAGCAGTTCTTC	CASSFQGAASYNEQFF
TRBV10-3	NA	NA	TRBJ2-3	TGTGCCATCAGGGCCATTACGGGCACAGATACGCAGTATTTT	CAIRAITGTDTQYF
TRBV6-5	once	NA	TRBJ2-1	TGTGCCAGCAGTTCCACCGGAGGAGCCCCTAATGAGCAGTTCTTC	CASSSTGGAPNEQFF
TRBV7-2	NA	TRBD2	TRBJ2-3	TGTGCCAGCAGCTTAATACTAGCGACAGATACGCAGTATTTT	CASSLILATDTQYF
TRBV27	NA	TRBD1	TRBJ2-3	TGTGCCAGCAGTTCCCCGGGACAGGGAGCAGATACGCAGTATTTT	CASSSPGQGADTQYF
TRBV9	NA	NA	TRBJ1-2	TGTGCCAGCAGCCTACGGACAGACTATGGCTACACCTTC	CASSLRTDYGYTF
TRBV7-2	NA	NA	TRBJ1-2	TGTGCCAGCAGCCCCGAAAGGCGGTATGGCTACACCTTC	CASSPERRYGYTF
TRBV5-1	NA	TRBD1	TRBJ2-3	TGCGCCAGCAGCTATCGACAGGGTTCATCTGATACGCAGTATTTT	CASSYRQGSSDTQYF
TRBV29-1	NA	NA	TRBJ1-1	TGCAGCTCAAGGGACACGGGGGACACTGAAGCTTTCTTT	CSSRDTGDTEAFF
TRBV2	NA	TRBD1	TRBJ2-3	TGTGCCTGCGACCGGGACAGGGGGGCAGATACGCAGTATTTT	CACDRDRGADTQYF
TRBV2	NA	NA	TRBJ2-3	TGTGCCAGCACCAGGGGGGTGGGCACAGATACGCAGTATTTT	CASTRGVGTDTQYF
TRBV4-1	NA	NA	TRBJ2-7	TGCGCCAGCAGCCCCCCCGCGGCCAAGGAGTACGAGCAGTACTTC	CASSPPAAKEYEQYF
TRBV2	once	TRBD2	TRBJ2-5	TGTGCCAGCTATGACATCCTTAGCGGGAAGGGGACCCAGTACTTC	CASYDILSGKGTQYF
TRBV27	NA	TRBD1	TRBJ2-7	TGTGCCAGCCCTCGAGTTTGCCGGGACAGGGCCGCGAGTCAGCAGTACTTC	CASPRVCRDRAASQQYF
TRBV25-1	NA	NA	TRBJ1-4	TGTGCCAGCACCATCCTCCGGGAGCGCCGCGCTAATGAAAAACTGTTTTTT	CASTILRERRANEKLFF
TRBV2	many	NA	TRBJ1-3	TGTGCCAGCAGTGAAGCGAACGGAAACACCATATATTTT	CASSEANGNTIYF
TRBV7-2	NA	NA	TRBJ2-7	TGTGCCAGCAGCTTAGGGGTCGGCCACTACGAGCAGTACTTC	CASSLGVGHYEQYF
TRBV15	NA	NA	TRBJ1-2	TGTGCCACCAGCAGACCGACGGAATATGGCTACACCTTC	CATSRPTEYGYTF
TRBV5-1	NA	TRBD1	TRBJ1-1	TGCGCCAGCAACCCCCTACCTACAGGGGAGACTGAAGCTTTCTTT	CASNPLPTGETEAFF
TRBV7-2	NA	NA	TRBJ1-5	TGTGCCAGCAGCAAGGACAGAAATCAGCCCCAGCATTTT	CASSKDRNQPQHF
TRBV5-4	once	NA	TRBJ1-3	TGTGCCAGCAGCTTGGGCGGACAGTTTGGAAACACCATATATTTT	CASSLGGQFGNTIYF
TRBV7-8	NA	NA	TRBJ1-1	TGTGCCAGCACCCGGGGGGGAAACACTGAAGCTTTCTTT	CASTRGGNTEAFF
TRBV7-3	NA	NA	TRBJ1-2	TGTGCCAGCAGCTTAACTCCAGGAACTATGGGCTACACCTTC	CASSLTPGTMGYTF
TRBV10-1	NA	NA	TRBJ2-3	TGCGCCAGCAGTGAGTGGTTTGCCACAGATACGCAGTATTTT	CASSEWFATDTQYF
TRBV29-1	NA	TRBD2	TRBJ2-7	TGCAGCGTTGCTAGCGGTGCCTACGAGCAGTACTTC	CSVASGAYEQYF